This TCR beta chain comes out of a study of blood T cell repertoires in COVID-19. Study information: The samples span acute and convalescent COVID-19 from the United States, Italy and Spain.

Trimming left V 3 bases short and J 8 bases short, with 16 bases between. The CDR3 loop spans 13 amino acids. The V gene's germline CDR1 is SQVTM and CDR2 ANQGSEA. This clone has only one observation. Method: immunoSEQ multiplex PCR; TCRdb's copy keeps in-frame clones and lacks some. The sample holds about 270,000 clones, around nine tenths seen once. The sequenced sample was peripheral blood. This TCR derives from a man aged 35 to 55 with active or convalescent COVID-19. J is TRBJ1-2 and V is TRBV29-1; weak D call: TRBD1 (5 bases). CDR3 amino acids: CSVEGLEGSGYTF. The DNA for the CDR3 is TGCAGCGTTGAGGGGTTGGAGGGGTCGGGCTACACCTTC.